The clone carrying this T cell receptor beta chain was seen a handful of times. V shed 1 base, J shed 2 bases, and the junction held 6 bases outside the gene matches. Germline lookup yields CDR1 SNHLY and CDR2 FYNNEI. This CDR3 has 17 residues. The authors ran a second PCR of about 6 to 11 cycles using a sample-barcoded 5' primer and a J-beta primer mix. TCRdb independently ran MiXCR on the 5' RACE reads; one entry per CDR3 protein. Of roughly 1.9 million distinct CDR3 sequences in the sample, approximately 39% were seen once. These data originate in a study of blood T cells in healthy people across ages.

The sequenced sample consisted of blood. This receptor was obtained from a human donor in good health. This sequence joins TRBV2 and TRBJ2-3; 10 bases match TRBD1. This CDR3 is CASSEGPGTGDTDTQYF. In DNA, the CDR3 is TGTGCCAGCAGTGAAGGCCCCGGGACAGGGGACACAGATACGCAGTATTTT.